The T cell receptor beta chain described here comes from a study of shared clonotypes between healthy human individuals. Deep was the level used in running the assay. Clones were sequenced by immunoSEQ multiplex PCR, and TCRdb holds only the in-frame ones, with some missing. The sample lists about 1.5 million clones, over 95% occurring once. Germline assignment: CDR1 SGDLS and CDR2 YYNGEE. Trimming shortened V by 0 bases and J by 9 bases, and 12 bases separated the two germline ends. CDR3 size: 14 residues. The chain links TRBV9 to TRBJ2-2, with D possibly TRBD2 on 5 matching bases. The source material was naive CD4+ T cells sorted from blood. This sample's subset: CD45RA+ positively selected. This clonotype originated in a man aged 25 to 45 in good health. In DNA, the CDR3 is TGTGCCAGCAGCGTAGAATTGGGAGTCCGGGAGCTGTTTTTT. It is translated as CASSVELGVRELFF.